This TCR beta chain was observed in a study of blood T cell repertoires in COVID-19. Study in general: Both acute and convalescent COVID-19 samples were obtained from the United States, Italy and Spain.

V was trimmed by 2 bases and J by 3 bases, leaving 8 bases between them. This CDR3 spans 14 amino acids. Germline values: CDR1 LNHDA, CDR2 SQIVND (reference sequence). Using immunoSEQ multiplex PCR, the repertoire was profiled, and TCRdb retains in-frame clones only, with some absent. The data contain 200,000 to 300,000 clones, 85% to 90% of them singletons. The origin of this receptor is a woman aged 55-69 years with COVID-19, enrolled during active disease. The rearrangement joins TRBV19 to TRBJ1-5; D call uncertain. Sequencing was carried out using peripheral blood. The CDR3 region is CASSIWALNQPQHF. For the CDR3, the DNA is TGTGCCAGTAGTATATGGGCCCTCAATCAGCCCCAGCATTTT.